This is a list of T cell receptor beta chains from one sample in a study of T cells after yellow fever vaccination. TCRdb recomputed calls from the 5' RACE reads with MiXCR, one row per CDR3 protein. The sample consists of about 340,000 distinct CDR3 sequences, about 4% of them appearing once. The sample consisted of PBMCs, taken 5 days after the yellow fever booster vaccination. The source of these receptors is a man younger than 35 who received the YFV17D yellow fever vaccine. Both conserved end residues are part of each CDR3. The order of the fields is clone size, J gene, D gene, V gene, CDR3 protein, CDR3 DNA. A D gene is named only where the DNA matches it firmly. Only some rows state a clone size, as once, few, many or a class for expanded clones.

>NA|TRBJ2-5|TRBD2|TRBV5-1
CASRSTSGTRGTQYF
TGCGCCAGCAGATCGACTAGCGGAACTCGCGGGACCCAGTACTTC
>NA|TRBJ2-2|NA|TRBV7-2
CASSLRQVSNTGELFF
TGTGCCAGCAGTTTACGACAGGTTTCGAACACCGGGGAGCTGTTTTTT
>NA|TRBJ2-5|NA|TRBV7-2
CASSLAVGPKETQYF
TGTGCCAGCAGCTTAGCTGTGGGCCCGAAAGAGACCCAGTACTTC
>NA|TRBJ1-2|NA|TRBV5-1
CASSLVPTDNGYTF
TGCGCCAGCAGCTTGGTTCCGACAGATAATGGCTACACCTTC
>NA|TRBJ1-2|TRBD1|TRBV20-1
CSAPTGAYGYTF
TGCAGTGCTCCCACAGGGGCCTATGGCTACACCTTC
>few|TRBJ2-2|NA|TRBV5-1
CASSRTQNTGELFF
TGCGCCAGCAGCCGCACCCAGAACACCGGGGAGCTGTTTTTT
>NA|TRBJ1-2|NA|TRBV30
CAWSPGRQLNYGYTF
TGTGCCTGGAGTCCCGGGCGGCAGCTCAACTATGGCTACACCTTC
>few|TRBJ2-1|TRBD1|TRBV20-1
CSAPDRGTYNEQFF
TGCAGTGCTCCAGACAGGGGGACCTACAATGAGCAGTTCTTC
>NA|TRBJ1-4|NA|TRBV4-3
CASSQSLGLSNEKLFF
TGCGCCAGCAGCCAAAGTTTAGGGCTATCTAATGAAAAACTGTTTTTT
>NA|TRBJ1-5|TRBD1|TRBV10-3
CAISETGQSNQPQHF
TGTGCCATCAGTGAGACGGGACAGAGCAATCAGCCCCAGCATTTT
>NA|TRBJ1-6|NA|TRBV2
CASSDTVYSPLHF
TGTGCCAGCAGCGACACAGTTTATTCACCCCTCCACTTT
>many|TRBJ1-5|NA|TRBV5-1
CATIRGFNQPQHF
TGCGCCACCATTAGGGGATTCAATCAGCCCCAGCATTTT
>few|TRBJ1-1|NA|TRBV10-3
CAISGWTEAFF
TGTGCCATCAGTGGGTGGACTGAAGCTTTCTTT
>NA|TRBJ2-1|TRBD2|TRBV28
CASTWEGHNEQFF
TGTGCCAGCACCTGGGAGGGCCACAATGAGCAGTTCTTC
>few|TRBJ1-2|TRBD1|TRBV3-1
CASSQGQGPYGYTF
TGTGCCAGCAGCCAAGGACAGGGGCCTTATGGCTACACCTTC
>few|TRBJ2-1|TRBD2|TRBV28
CASSSTSGGLSSYNEQFF
TGTGCCAGCAGTTCCACTAGCGGGGGGCTAAGCTCCTACAATGAGCAGTTCTTC
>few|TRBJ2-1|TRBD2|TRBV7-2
CASSLQGGDSSSF
TGTGCCAGCAGTCTTCAGGGAGGGGACTCCTCGAGCTTC
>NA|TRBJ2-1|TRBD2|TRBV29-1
CSTYGERGGLDEQFF
TGCAGCACCTACGGTGAGCGGGGGGGCCTGGATGAGCAGTTCTTC
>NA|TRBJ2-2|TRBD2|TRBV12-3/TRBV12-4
CASSWSGGAGELFF
TGTGCCAGCAGTTGGAGCGGGGGGGCCGGGGAGCTGTTTTTT
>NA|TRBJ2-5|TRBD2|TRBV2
CASSEPGLAASKETQYF
TGTGCCAGCAGTGAACCGGGACTAGCGGCGTCAAAAGAGACCCAGTACTTC
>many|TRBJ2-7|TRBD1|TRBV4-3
CASSQDRGTGEGEQYF
TGCGCCAGCAGCCAAGATCGGGGGACAGGGGAGGGCGAGCAGTACTTC
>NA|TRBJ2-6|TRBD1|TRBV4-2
CASSQTGVGANVLTF
TGTGCCAGCAGCCAGACAGGGGTCGGGGCCAACGTCCTGACTTTC
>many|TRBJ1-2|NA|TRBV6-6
CASTPRPGRSGYTF
TGTGCCAGCACCCCTAGGCCCGGAAGGAGCGGCTACACCTTC
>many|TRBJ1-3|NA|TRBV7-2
CASSPGKGGNTIYF
TGTGCCAGCAGCCCAGGGAAGGGGGGAAACACCATATATTTT
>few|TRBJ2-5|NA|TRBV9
CASSVEGSRQETQYF
TGTGCCAGCAGCGTAGAGGGTAGCCGGCAAGAGACCCAGTACTTC
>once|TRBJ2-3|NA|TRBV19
CASSTYGQYTDTQYF
TGTGCCAGTAGTACGTATGGACAGTACACAGATACGCAGTATTTT
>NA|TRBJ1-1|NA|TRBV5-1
CASSSIRADAEAFF
TGCGCCAGCAGCTCGATCAGGGCAGACGCTGAAGCTTTCTTT
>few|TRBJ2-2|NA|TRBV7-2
CASSLRQPNTGELFF
TGTGCCAGCAGCTTGCGACAGCCGAACACCGGGGAGCTGTTTTTT
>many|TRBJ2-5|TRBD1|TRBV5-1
CASTSGGRETQYF
TGCGCCAGCACCTCAGGGGGCAGGGAGACCCAGTACTTC
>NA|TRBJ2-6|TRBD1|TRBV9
CASSAERQGLDSGANVLTF
TGTGCCAGCAGCGCAGAAAGACAGGGGCTCGACTCTGGGGCCAACGTCCTGACTTTC
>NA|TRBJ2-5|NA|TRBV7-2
CASSSPTQETQYF
TGTGCCAGCAGCTCCCCGACTCAAGAGACCCAGTACTTC
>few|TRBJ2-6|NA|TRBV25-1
CASSESHSGANVLTF
TGTGCCAGCAGTGAATCCCACTCTGGGGCCAACGTCCTGACTTTC
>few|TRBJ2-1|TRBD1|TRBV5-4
CASSPPRDRDAVEQFF
TGTGCCAGCAGCCCCCCCCGGGACAGGGATGCGGTTGAGCAGTTCTTC
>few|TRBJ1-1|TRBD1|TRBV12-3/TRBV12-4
CASRTGTGGTEAFF
TGTGCCAGCAGAACCGGGACAGGGGGGACTGAAGCTTTCTTT
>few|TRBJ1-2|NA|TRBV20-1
CSARGAGYGYTF
TGCAGTGCTAGAGGAGCCGGCTATGGCTACACCTTC
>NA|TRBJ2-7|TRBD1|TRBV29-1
CSVGDRAYEQYF
TGCAGCGTGGGGGACAGGGCCTACGAGCAGTACTTC
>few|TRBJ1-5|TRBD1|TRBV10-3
CAISDPGQSRKNQPQHF
TGTGCCATCAGTGACCCGGGACAGAGCCGTAAAAATCAGCCCCAGCATTTT
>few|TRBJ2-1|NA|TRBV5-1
CASSVRDGSYNEQFF
TGCGCCAGCAGCGTGCGGGACGGTTCCTACAATGAGCAGTTCTTC
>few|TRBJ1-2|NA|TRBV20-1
CSAILRGASYTF
TGCAGTGCTATTCTTAGGGGGGCGAGCTACACCTTC
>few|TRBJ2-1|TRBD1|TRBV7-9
CASSSTGGPYNEQFF
TGTGCCAGCAGTAGTACAGGGGGCCCCTACAATGAGCAGTTCTTC
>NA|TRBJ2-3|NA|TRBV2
CARSSRGSDTQYF
TGTGCCAGATCTAGCCGGGGTTCAGATACGCAGTATTTT
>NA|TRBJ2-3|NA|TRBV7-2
CASTWGGGRDTQYF
TGTGCCAGCACCTGGGGGGGGGGCCGAGATACGCAGTATTTT
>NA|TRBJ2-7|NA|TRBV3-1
CASSQGVRSYEQYF
TGTGCCAGCAGCCAGGGGGTCAGATCCTACGAGCAGTACTTC
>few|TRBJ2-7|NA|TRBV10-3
CAIWPQDGYEQYF
TGTGCCATCTGGCCCCAGGACGGCTACGAGCAGTACTTC
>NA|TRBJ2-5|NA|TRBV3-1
CASSRSDQETQYF
TGTGCCAGCAGCCGGTCCGACCAAGAGACCCAGTACTTC
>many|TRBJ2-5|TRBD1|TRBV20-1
CSAAPGGVETQYF
TGCAGTGCCGCTCCAGGGGGAGTCGAGACCCAGTACTTC
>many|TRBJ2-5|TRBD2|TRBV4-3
CASSQDPSGGWETQYF
TGCGCCAGCAGCCAAGATCCTAGCGGGGGGTGGGAGACCCAGTACTTC
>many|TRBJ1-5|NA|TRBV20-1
CSARAGNQPQHF
TGCAGTGCTAGAGCGGGGAATCAGCCCCAGCATTTT
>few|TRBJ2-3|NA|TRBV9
CASSVDGEDTQYF
TGTGCCAGCAGCGTAGACGGGGAAGATACGCAGTATTTT
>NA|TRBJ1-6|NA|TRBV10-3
CAISEEGASISPLHF
TGTGCCATCAGTGAGGAAGGGGCAAGTATTTCACCCCTCCACTTT
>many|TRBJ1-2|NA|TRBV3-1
CASSQEAGGYGYTF
TGTGCCAGCAGCCAAGAGGCAGGCGGCTATGGCTACACCTTC
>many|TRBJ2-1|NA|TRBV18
CASSPTGVAYNEQFF
TGTGCCAGCTCACCAACGGGGGTTGCTTACAATGAGCAGTTCTTC
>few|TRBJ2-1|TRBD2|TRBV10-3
CATPLAGGYNEQFF
TGTGCCACCCCTCTCGCGGGGGGATACAATGAGCAGTTCTTC
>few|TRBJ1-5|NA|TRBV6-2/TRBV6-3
CASSYVRPQPQHF
TGTGCCAGCAGTTACGTCAGGCCGCAGCCCCAGCATTTT
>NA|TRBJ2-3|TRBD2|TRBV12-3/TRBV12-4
CASSLRWLAGGTDTQYF
TGTGCCAGCAGTTTAAGGTGGCTAGCGGGGGGCACAGATACGCAGTATTTT
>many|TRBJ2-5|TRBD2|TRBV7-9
CASSFVRGGPQETQYF
TGTGCCAGCAGCTTCGTTCGGGGGGGACCCCAGGAGACCCAGTACTTC
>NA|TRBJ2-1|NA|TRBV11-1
CASSLRSRGDEQFF
TGTGCCAGCAGCTTAAGATCCAGGGGGGATGAGCAGTTCTTC
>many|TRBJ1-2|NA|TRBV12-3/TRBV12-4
CASSLGQNYGYTF
TGTGCCAGCAGCTTAGGACAGAACTATGGCTACACCTTC
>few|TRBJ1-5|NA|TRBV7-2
CASSFLDSNQPQHF
TGTGCCAGCAGCTTTCTAGATAGCAATCAGCCCCAGCATTTT